This T cell receptor (beta chain) was recorded in a study of cytomegalovirus exposure and HLA in healthy donors. The CDR3 consists of 18 residues. CDR1 is SGHVS, CDR2 FNYEAQ, per germline. Deletions cut 5 bases from V and 0 bases from J, with 20 bases between. The primer mix had 60 Vbeta and 13 Jbeta primers. TCRdb's copy holds only in-frame clones and misses some; the assay was immunoSEQ multiplex PCR. The sample lists approximately 38,000 clones, 75% to 85% occurring once. In its sample, this clone was seen a few times. The chain combines TRBV7-6 with TRBJ1-5; possibly TRBD1 for D (5 bases). Input material: PBMCs. This clonotype originated in a young woman in good health and CMV-seronegative. In DNA, the CDR3 is TGTGCCAGCAGCCCATCACACACGGGGGACCTTAGCAATCAGCCCCAGCATTTT. This encodes CASSPSHTGDLSNQPQHF. Filled out from reference TRBV7-6 and TRBJ1-5, the complete variable domain reads GAGVSQSPRYKVTKRGQDVALRCDPISGHVSLYWYRQALGQGPEFLTYFNYEAQQDKSGLPNDRFSAERPEGSISTLTIQRTEQRDSAMYRCASSPSHTGDLSNQPQHFGDGTRLSIL.